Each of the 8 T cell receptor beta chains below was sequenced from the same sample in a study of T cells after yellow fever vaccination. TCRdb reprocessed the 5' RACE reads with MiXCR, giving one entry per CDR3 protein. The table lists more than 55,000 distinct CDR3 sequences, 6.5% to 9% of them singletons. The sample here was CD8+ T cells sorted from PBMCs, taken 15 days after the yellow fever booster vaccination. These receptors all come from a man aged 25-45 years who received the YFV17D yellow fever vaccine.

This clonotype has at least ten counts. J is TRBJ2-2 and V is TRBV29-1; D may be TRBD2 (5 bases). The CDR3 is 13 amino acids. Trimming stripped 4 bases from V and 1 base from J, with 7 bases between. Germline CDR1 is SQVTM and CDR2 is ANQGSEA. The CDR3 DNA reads TGCAGCGTTGGTCGGGGGAACACCGGGGAGCTGTTTTTT. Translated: CSVGRGNTGELFF.

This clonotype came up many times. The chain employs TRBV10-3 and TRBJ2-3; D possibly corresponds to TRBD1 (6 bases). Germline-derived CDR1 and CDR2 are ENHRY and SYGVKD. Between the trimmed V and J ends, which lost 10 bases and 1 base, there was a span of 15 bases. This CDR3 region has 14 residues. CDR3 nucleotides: TGTGCCAACGCCGGGACAACCCGCACAGATACGCAGTATTTT. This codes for CANAGTTRTDTQYF.

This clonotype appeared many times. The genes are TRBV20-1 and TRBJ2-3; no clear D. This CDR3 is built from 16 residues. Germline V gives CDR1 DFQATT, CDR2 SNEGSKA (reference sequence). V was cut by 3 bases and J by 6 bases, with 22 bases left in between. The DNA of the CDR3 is TGCAGTGCTAGTGTCGTCGATAGCCAGCTGAAGGATACGCAGTATTTT. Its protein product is CSASVVDSQLKDTQYF.

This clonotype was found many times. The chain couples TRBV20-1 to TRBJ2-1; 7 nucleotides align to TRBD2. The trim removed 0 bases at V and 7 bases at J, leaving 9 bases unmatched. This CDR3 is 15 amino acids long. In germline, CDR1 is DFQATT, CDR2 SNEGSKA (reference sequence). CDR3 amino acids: CSARDKIPSGNEQFF. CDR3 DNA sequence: TGCAGTGCTAGAGATAAGATCCCTAGCGGAAATGAGCAGTTCTTC.

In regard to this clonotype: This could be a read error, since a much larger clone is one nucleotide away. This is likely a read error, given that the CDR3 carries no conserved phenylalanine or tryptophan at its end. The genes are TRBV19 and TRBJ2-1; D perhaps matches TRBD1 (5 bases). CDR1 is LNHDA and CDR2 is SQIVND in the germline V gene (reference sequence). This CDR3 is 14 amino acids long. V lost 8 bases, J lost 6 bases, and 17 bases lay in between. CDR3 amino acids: CASSTTPGINEQFS. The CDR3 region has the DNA TGTGCCAGTTCTACGACCCCAGGGATCAATGAGCAGTTCTCC.

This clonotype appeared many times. The CDR3 loop is CSARDPSGDYNEQFF. The CDR3 DNA follows: TGCAGTGCTAGAGACCCTAGCGGGGACTACAATGAGCAGTTCTTC. The genes are TRBV20-1 and TRBJ2-1; 9 bases agree with TRBD2. The germline CDR1 and CDR2 sequences are DFQATT and SNEGSKA (reference sequence). The CDR3 has 15 amino acids. V dropped 0 bases and J dropped 3; count of bases not matched to a gene: 3.

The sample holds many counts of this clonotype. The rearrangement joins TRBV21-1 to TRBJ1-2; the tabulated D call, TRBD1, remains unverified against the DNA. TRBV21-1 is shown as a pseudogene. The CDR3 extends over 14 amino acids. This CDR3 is CASGRDRANYGYTF. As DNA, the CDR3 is TGTGCCAGCGGGAGGGACAGGGCTAACTATGGCTACACCTTC.

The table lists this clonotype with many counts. The CDR3 reads CASSYAGTGIYEQYF. CDR3 DNA: TGTGCCAGCAGTTACGCCGGGACAGGGATCTACGAGCAGTACTTC. V usage is TRBV6-5 and J usage is TRBJ2-7, with 9 bases lining up with TRBD1. Germline V gene data show CDR1 as MNHEY and CDR2 as SVGAGI. The V segment lost 2 bases and the J segment 3 bases; nucleotides outside the gene matches: 5. CDR3 size: 15 residues.